This T cell receptor (beta chain) appears in the sequencing data of a study of identifying expanded T cells in peripheral blood. The V end was cut by 0 bases, the J end by 0 bases, with 9 bases between. This CDR3 contains 15 residues. The germline gives CDR1 KGHSH, CDR2 LQKENI. Produced via immunoSEQ multiplex PCR; TCRdb's table is partial and in-frame only. The table includes about 100,000 clones, almost 90% detected once. Sample: blood. The chain recombines TRBV18 with TRBJ2-7, with D maybe TRBD2 (6 bases). The sequence was obtained from a person aged 18 to 70 in good health. CDR3: CASSPPAGSSYEQYF. CDR3 bases: TGTGCCAGCTCACCACCGGCGGGAAGCTCCTACGAGCAGTACTTC.